The TCR beta chain described here comes from a study of PD-1 blockade in classical Hodgkin lymphoma. This clone occurred a few times. TCRdb's table, derived via immunoSEQ multiplex PCR, lists solely in-frame clones and lacks some. The sample holds some 41,000 clones; approximately 70% are singletons and the top ten take approximately 2.9%. Each patient experienced a relapse that followed autologous stem cell transplantation, and brentuximab vedotin exposure varied. The sequencing here drew on peripheral blood mononuclear cells (PBMCs), taken before the second cycle of nivolumab. The origin of this receptor is a human donor with classical Hodgkin lymphoma.

The CDR3 DNA reads TGTGCCAGCAGCTTAGGGGTATGGACTGAAGCTTTCTTT. Translating gives CASSLGVWTEAFF. V usage is TRBV11-2 and J usage is TRBJ1-1; D gene uncertain. CDR1 is SGHAT and CDR2 is FQNNGV in the germline V gene. Trimming stripped 1 base from V and 5 bases from J, with 8 bases between. This CDR3 has 13 residues.